This T cell receptor (beta chain) was observed in a study of blood T cell repertoires in COVID-19. Across the whole study: Material from acute and convalescent COVID-19 was sourced from the United States, Italy and Spain.

The germline gives CDR1 DFQATT, CDR2 SNEGSKA (reference sequence). Trimming removed 2 bases from V and 5 bases from J, with 6 bases in between. This CDR3 contains 11 residues. How the authors handled the data: Counts of nucleated cells, estimated from reference gene primer amplification, were obtained. Libraries were prepared by immunoSEQ multiplex PCR; TCRdb keeps only in-frame clonotypes and omits some of them. Clone size and V and J calls were adopted from that table, with D and trimming inferred from the DNA. Of about 60,000 clones in the sample, over 70% are singletons; the top ten hold around 6.6%.

The genes are TRBV20-1 and TRBJ2-5; the D is unclear. Sequencing was performed on peripheral blood. This TCR was recovered from a human donor in a cohort sampled during active COVID-19. The CDR3 here is CSARYSETQYF. The CDR3 region has the DNA TGCAGTGCTAGATATTCCGAGACCCAGTACTTC.